This TCR beta chain was profiled in a study of identical twins. This clonotype has ten or more counts. TCRdb independently ran MiXCR on the 5' RACE reads; one entry per CDR3 protein. The data show 150,000 or so distinct CDR3 sequences, around 3.6% seen once. This sequence was found in a man aged 18 to 29 in good health. The sequenced material came from memory T cells sorted from blood.

The CDR3 protein is CASTTTGGFPEAFF. The CDR3 DNA reads as TGTGCCAGCACCACGACAGGAGGGTTCCCTGAAGCTTTCTTT. This rearrangement joins TRBV12-3 or TRBV12-4 to TRBJ1-1, with a tentative D call TRBD1 (6 bases). V was shortened by 7 bases and J by 6 bases, with 18 bases between the two germline ends. The CDR3 sequence is 14 residues long.